These 5 T cell receptor beta chains share one sample of origin, sequenced in a study of blood T cell repertoires in COVID-19. Produced via immunoSEQ multiplex PCR; TCRdb's table is partial and in-frame only. This table has about 360,000 clones, around nine tenths appearing once. The sequencing sample was made of peripheral blood. The source is an older woman with COVID-19, enrolled during active disease.

The chain employs TRBV5-5 and TRBJ2-1; the D is unclear. From germline, CDR1 is SGHKS and CDR2 YYEKEE (reference sequence). This CDR3 has 13 amino acids. Trimming cost V 0 bases and J 4 bases, with 5 bases left between them. CDR3 protein: CASSLDLYNEQFF. The CDR3, as DNA: TGTGCCAGCAGCTTGGATCTTTACAATGAGCAGTTCTTC.

The chain carries TRBV10-1 and TRBJ2-2; TRBD1 might be the D (6 bases). Trimming removed 6 bases from V and 7 bases from J, with 15 bases in between. Germline values: CDR1 WNHNN, CDR2 SYGVQD (reference sequence). The CDR3 loop spans 14 amino acids. CDR3 region: CASRPQGSGGELFF. Written as DNA, the CDR3 is TGCGCCAGCAGACCCCAGGGGAGTGGCGGGGAGCTGTTTTTT.

The rearrangement joins TRBV5-5 to TRBJ2-5; the D gene is possibly TRBD2 (5 bases). The V gene lost 2 bases and the J gene lost 5 bases, with 16 bases spanning the gap. Germline V CDR1 and CDR2: SGHKS, YYEKEE (reference sequence). The CDR3 is 15 residues long. The CDR3, as DNA: TGTGCCAGCAGCTTTACTGGATCCCCGGGGGAGACCCAGTACTTC. Protein product: CASSFTGSPGETQYF.

This chain connects TRBV14 to TRBJ2-7, with TRBD1 identical over 7 bases. Germline CDR1 reads SGHDN; CDR2 reads FVKESK. V trimming: 1 base; J trimming: 0 bases; junction bases outside the gene matches: 9. The CDR3 spans 17 residues. The CDR3 reads CASSQGVGTASSYEQYF. As DNA, the CDR3 is TGTGCCAGCAGCCAAGGCGTAGGGACAGCCAGCTCCTACGAGCAGTACTTC.

The rearrangement links TRBV5-5 to TRBJ1-1; TRBD1 matches 8 bases. V gave up 4 bases and J gave up 9 bases; unmatched junction bases: 11. Germline lookup yields CDR1 SGHKS and CDR2 YYEKEE (reference sequence). The CDR3 loop spans 14 amino acids. CDR3 amino acids: CASSLTGAPSQAFF. The CDR3 DNA sequence: TGTGCCAGCAGCCTGACAGGGGCGCCATCACAAGCTTTCTTT.